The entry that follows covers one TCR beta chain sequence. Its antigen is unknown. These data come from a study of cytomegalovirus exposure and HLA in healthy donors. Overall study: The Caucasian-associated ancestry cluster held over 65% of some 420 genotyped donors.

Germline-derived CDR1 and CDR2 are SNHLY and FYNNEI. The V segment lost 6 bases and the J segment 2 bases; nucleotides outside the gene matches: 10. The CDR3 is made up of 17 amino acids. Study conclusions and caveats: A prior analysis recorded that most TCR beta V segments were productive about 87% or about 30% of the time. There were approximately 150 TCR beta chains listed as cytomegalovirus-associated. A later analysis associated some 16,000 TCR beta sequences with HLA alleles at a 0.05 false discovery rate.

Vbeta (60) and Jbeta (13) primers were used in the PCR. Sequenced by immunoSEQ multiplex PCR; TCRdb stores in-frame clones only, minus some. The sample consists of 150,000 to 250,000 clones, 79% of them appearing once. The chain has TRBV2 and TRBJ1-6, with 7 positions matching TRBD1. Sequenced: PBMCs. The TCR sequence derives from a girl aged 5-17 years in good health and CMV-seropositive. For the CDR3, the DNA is TGTGCCAGCAGGGCGGCCTCCGGGACAGCCTATAATTCACCCCTCCACTTT. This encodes CASRAASGTAYNSPLHF.